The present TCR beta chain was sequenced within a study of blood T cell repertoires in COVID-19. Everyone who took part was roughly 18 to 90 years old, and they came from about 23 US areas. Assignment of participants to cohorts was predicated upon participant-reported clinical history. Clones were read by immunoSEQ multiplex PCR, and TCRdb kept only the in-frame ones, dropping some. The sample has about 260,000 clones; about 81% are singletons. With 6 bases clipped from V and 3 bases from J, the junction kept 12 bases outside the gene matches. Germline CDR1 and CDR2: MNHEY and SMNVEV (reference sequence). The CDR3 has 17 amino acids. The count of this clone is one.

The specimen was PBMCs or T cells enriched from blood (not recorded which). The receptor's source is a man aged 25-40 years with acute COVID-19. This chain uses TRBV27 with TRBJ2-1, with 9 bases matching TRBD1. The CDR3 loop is CASSPPPRTGDYNEQFF. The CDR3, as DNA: TGTGCCAGCAGCCCACCCCCCCGGACAGGGGACTACAATGAGCAGTTCTTC.